This TCR beta chain was observed in a study of blood T cell repertoires in COVID-19. For the study at large: The United States, Italy and Spain provided the acute and convalescent COVID-19 samples.

Sequencing was performed with immunoSEQ multiplex PCR; in TCRdb, only in-frame clones are kept and a portion is missing. Of under 300,000 clones detected, about 89% appear once; the ten largest clones hold less than 2%. Grouping used clinical history reported by participants in a survey and questionnaire. Resolution of symptoms, clearance, or two negative PCRs was present in recovered Cohort 3 donors. Source material: PBMCs or T cells enriched from blood (not recorded which). The TCR sequence derives from a woman aged 40 to 50 who had recovered from COVID-19.

The CDR3 sequence: CASRLTSGRPEQYF. CDR3 bases: TGCGCCAGCAGGTTGACTAGCGGGAGACCTGAGCAGTACTTC. The gene calls are TRBV5-1 and TRBJ2-7; TRBD2 agrees at 12 bases. The CDR3 contains 14 residues. Unmatched junction bases numbered 7, after V lost 5 bases and J lost 7 bases. The germline gives CDR1 SGHRS, CDR2 YFSETQ.